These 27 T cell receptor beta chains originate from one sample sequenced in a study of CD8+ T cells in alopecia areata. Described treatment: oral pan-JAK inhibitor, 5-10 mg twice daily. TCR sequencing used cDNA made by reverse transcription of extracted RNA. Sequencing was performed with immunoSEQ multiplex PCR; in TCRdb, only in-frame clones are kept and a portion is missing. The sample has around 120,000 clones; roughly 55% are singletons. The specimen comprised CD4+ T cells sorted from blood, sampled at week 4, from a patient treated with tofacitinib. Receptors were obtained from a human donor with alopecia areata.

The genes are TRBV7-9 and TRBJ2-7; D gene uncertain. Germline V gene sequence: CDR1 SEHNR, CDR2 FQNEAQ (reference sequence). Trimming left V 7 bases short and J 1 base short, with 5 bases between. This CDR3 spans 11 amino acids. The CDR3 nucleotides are TGTGCCAGCACCCCATCCTACGAGCAGTACTTC. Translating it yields CASTPSYEQYF.

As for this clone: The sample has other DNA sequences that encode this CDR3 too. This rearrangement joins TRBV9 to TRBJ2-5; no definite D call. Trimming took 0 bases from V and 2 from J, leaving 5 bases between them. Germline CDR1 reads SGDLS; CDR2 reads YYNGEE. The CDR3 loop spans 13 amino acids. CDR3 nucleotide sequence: TGTGCCAGCAGCGTAGGACTTCAAGAGACCCAGTACTTC. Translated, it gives CASSVGLQETQYF.

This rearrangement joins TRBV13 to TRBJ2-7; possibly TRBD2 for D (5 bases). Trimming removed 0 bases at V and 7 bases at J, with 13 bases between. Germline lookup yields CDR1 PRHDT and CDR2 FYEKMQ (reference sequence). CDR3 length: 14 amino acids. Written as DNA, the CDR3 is TGTGCCAGCAGCTTAGGACTAGATTTGGGGGAGCAGTACTTC. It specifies CASSLGLDLGEQYF.

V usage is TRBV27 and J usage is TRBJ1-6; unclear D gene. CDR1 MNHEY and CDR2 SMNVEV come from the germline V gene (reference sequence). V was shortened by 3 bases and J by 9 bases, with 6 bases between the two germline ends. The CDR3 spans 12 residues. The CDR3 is CASSFSLSPLHF. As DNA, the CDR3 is TGTGCCAGCAGTTTTTCCCTTTCACCCCTCCACTTT.

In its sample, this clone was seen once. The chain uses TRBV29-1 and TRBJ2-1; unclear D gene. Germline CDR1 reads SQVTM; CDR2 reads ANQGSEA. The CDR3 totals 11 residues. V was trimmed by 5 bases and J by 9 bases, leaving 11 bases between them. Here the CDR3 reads CSVPRESEQFF. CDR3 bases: TGCAGCGTTCCCCGCGAAAGTGAGCAGTTCTTC.

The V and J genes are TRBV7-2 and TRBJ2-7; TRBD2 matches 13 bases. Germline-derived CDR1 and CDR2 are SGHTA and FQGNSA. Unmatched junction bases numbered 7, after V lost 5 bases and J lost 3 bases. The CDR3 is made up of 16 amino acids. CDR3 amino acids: CASSPKGLAGRYEQYF. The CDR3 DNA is TGTGCCAGCAGCCCAAAGGGACTAGCGGGGCGCTACGAGCAGTACTTC.

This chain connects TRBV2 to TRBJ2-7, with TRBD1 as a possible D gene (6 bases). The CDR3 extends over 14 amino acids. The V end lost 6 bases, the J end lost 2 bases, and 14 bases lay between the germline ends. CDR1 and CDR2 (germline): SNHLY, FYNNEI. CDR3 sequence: CASRRQGSTYEQYF. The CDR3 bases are TGTGCCAGCAGACGTCAGGGGAGCACCTACGAGCAGTACTTC.

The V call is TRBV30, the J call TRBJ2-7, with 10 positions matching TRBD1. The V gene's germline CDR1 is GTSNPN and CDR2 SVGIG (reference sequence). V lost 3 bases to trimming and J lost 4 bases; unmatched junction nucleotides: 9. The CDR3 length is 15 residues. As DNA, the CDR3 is TGTGCCTGGAGAGGGGTACGGGGACAGGGGTACGAGCAGTACTTC. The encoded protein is CAWRGVRGQGYEQYF.

Written as DNA, the CDR3 is TGTGCCAGCAGTGACTCTCGTTTATCAGATACGCAGTATTTT. As protein: CASSDSRLSDTQYF. This sequence joins TRBV6-4 and TRBJ2-3; D is undetermined. The CDR3 runs 14 residues. Per germline, CDR1 MRHNA and CDR2 SNTAGT. V was cut by 0 bases and J by 4 bases, with 8 bases left in between.

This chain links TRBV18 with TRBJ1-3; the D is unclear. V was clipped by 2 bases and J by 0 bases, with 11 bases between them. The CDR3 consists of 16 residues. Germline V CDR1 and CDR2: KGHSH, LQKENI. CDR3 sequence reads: CASSPFGPVSGNTIYF. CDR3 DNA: TGTGCCAGCTCACCATTCGGACCGGTCTCTGGAAACACCATATATTTT.

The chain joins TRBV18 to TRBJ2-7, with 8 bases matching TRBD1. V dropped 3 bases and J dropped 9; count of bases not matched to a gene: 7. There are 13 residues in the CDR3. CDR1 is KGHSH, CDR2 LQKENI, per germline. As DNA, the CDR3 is TGTGCCAGCTCACCCCCGACAGGGGATGGGCAGTACTTC. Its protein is CASSPPTGDGQYF.

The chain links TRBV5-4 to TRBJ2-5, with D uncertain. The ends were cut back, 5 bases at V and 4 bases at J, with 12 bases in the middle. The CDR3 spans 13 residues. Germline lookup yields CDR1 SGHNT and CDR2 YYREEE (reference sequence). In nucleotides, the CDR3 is TGTGCCAGCAGTCGGGTGAGGACAGAGACCCAGTACTTC. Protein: CASSRVRTETQYF. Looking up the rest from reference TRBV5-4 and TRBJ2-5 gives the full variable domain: ETGVTQSPTHLIKTRGQQVTLRCSSQSGHNTVSWYQQALGQGPQFIFQYYREEENGRGNFPPRFSGLQFPNYSSELNVNALELDDSALYLCASSRVRTETQYFGPGTRLLVL.

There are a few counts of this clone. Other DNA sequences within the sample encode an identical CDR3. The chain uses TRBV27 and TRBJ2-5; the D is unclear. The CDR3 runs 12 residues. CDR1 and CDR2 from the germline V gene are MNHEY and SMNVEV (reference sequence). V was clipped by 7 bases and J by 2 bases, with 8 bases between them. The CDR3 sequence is CASMDRQETQYF. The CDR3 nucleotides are TGTGCCAGCATGGACCGGCAAGAGACCCAGTACTTC.

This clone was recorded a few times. The DNA for the CDR3 is TGTGCCAGCAGTGAGGCAGGGTACGAGCAGTACTTC. Encoded protein: CASSEAGYEQYF. The chain is built from TRBV2 and TRBJ2-7; D possibly corresponds to TRBD1 (5 bases). The CDR3 covers 12 residues. CDR1 SNHLY and CDR2 FYNNEI come from the germline V gene. V was pared by 3 bases and J by 4 bases, with 7 bases between.

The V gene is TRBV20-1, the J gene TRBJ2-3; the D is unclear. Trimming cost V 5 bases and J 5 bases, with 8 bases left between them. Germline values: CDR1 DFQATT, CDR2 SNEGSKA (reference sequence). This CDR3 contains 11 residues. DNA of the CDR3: TGCAGTGCTTTTAATGGAGATACGCAGTATTTT. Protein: CSAFNGDTQYF.

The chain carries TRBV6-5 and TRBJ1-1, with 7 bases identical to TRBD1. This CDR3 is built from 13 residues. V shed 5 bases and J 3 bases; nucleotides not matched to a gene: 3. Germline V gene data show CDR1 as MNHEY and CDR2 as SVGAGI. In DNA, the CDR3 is TGTGCCAGCAGTCCAGGGGGTCACACTGAAGCTTTCTTT. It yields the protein CASSPGGHTEAFF.

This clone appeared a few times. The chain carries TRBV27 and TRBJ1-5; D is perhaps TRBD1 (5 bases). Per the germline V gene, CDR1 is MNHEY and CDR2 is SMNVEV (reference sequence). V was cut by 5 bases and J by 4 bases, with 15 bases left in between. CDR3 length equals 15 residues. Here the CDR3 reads CASSTRDRGNQPQHF. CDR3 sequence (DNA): TGTGCCAGCAGTACGAGGGACCGCGGAAATCAGCCCCAGCATTTT.

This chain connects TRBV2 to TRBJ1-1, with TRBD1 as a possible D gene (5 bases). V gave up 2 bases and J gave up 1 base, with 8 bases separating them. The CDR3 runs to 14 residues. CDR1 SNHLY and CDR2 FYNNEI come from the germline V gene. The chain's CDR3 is CASSELTANTEAFF. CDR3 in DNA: TGTGCCAGCAGTGAACTGACAGCGAACACTGAAGCTTTCTTT.

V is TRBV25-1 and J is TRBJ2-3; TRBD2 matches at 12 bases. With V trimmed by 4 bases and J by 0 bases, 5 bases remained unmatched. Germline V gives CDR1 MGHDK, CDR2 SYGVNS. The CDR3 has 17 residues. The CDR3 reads CASSGASGGVSTDTQYF. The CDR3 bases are TGTGCCAGCAGTGGGGCTAGCGGGGGGGTTAGCACAGATACGCAGTATTTT.

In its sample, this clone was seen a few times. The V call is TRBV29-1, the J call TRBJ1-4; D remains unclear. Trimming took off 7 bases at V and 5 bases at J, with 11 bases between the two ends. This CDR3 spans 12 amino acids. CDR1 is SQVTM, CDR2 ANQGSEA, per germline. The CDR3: CSGGQDNEKLFF. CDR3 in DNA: TGCAGCGGTGGGCAAGACAATGAAAAACTGTTTTTT.

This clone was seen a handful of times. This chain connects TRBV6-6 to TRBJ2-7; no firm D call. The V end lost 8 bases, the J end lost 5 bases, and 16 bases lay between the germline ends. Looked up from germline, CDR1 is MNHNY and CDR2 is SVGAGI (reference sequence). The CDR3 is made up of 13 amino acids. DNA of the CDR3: TGTGCCAGCGAAGGCCATCAATCTGACGAGCAGTACTTC. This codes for CASEGHQSDEQYF.

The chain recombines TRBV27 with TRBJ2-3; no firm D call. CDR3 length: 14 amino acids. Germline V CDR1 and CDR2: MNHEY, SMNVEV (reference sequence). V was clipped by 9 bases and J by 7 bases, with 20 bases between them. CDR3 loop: CASRKAFTQNTQYF. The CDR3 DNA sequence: TGTGCCAGTAGGAAAGCATTCACACAAAATACGCAGTATTTT.

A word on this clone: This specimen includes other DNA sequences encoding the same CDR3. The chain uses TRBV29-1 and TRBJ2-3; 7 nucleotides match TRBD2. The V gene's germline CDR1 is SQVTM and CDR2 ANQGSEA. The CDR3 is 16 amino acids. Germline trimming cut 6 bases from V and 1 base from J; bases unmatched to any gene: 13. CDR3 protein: CSVDSFEAGGTDTQYF. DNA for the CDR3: TGCAGCGTCGACTCCTTTGAGGCGGGAGGCACAGATACGCAGTATTTT.

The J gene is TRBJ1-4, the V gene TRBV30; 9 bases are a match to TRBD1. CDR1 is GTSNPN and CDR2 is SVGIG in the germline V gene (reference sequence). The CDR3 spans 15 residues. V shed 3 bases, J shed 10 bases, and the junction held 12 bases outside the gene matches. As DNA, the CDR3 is TGTGCCTGGAGCAGAGGGACAGGGATGTCTGGAAAACTGTTTTTT. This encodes CAWSRGTGMSGKLFF.

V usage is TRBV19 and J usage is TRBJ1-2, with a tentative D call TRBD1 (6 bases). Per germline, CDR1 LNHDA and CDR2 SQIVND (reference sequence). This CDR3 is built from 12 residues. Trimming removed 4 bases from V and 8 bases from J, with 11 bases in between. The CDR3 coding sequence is TGTGCCAGTAGTAGGGACATCCCGGGCTACACCTTC. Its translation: CASSRDIPGYTF.

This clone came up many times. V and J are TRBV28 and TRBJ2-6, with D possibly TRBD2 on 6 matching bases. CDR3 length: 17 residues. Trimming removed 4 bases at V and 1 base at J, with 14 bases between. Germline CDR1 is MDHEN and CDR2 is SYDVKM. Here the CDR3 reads CASSSRGKGSGANVLTF. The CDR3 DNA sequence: TGTGCCAGCAGTTCCCGCGGGAAGGGGTCTGGGGCCAACGTCCTGACTTTC.

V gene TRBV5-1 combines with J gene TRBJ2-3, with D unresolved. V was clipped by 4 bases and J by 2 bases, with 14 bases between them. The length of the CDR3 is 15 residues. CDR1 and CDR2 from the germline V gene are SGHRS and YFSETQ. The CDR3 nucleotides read TGCGCCAGCAGCCTAGGAAGCCAATACACAGATACGCAGTATTTT. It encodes CASSLGSQYTDTQYF. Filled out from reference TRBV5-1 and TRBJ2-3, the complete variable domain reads KAGVTQTPRYLIKTRGQQVTLSCSPISGHRSVSWYQQTPGQGLQFLFEYFSETQRNKGNFPGRFSGRQFSNSRSEMNVSTLELGDSALYLCASSLGSQYTDTQYFGPGTRLTVL.